A single sample is the source of the 7 T cell receptor beta chains below, sequenced in a study of T cell clonality in common variable immunodeficiency (dated by TCRdb to between 2014 and 2017). What the work shows at the level of the full study, not this receptor alone: Reportedly, TCRbeta sequences from CVID had fewer deletions and N-nucleotide insertions, and highly modified clones with 13 or more V deletions were absent from CVID.

Library generation was performed with the immunoSEQ multiplex PCR assay. Sourced from immuneACCESS, this table was stored by TCRdb with only in-frame sequences that have V and J called. A share of the clones is absent; for the studies checked, an unresolved V gene accounts for under half, and the remainder has no known explanation. For this sample the table reports approximately 29,000 clones, with no clone seen just once. The leading ten clones occupy 3% to 3.5% of the sample. Which antigens these TCRs recognize remains unknown. Sequenced: peripheral blood mononuclear cells. The receptor source for this set is a human donor with common variable immunodeficiency.

A note on this clone: With the read ending 3 residues before the CDR3 end, the germline J gene is used to fill in that end. The chain links TRBV6-4 to TRBJ2-7; 8 bases map to TRBD1. Trimming cost V 3 bases and J 6 bases; bases outside gene matches: 10. Germline-derived CDR1 and CDR2 are MRHNA and SNTAGT. CDR3 length equals 15 residues. This chain's CDR3 is CASSERSGGFGEQYF. CDR3 bases read: TGTGCCAGCAGTGAACGGTCAGGGGGCTTCGGCGAG.

This clone was detected many times. The read ends 3 residues before the CDR3 terminus; that terminus is restored from the germline J gene. The V call is TRBV5-5, the J call TRBJ1-2; TRBD1 matches 9 bases. CDR1 SGHKS and CDR2 YYEKEE come from the germline V gene (reference sequence). The length of the CDR3 is 13 residues. CDR3 sequence reads: CASATGTGSGYTF. The covered CDR3 bases are TGTGCCAGTGCGACCGGGACAGGGAGCGGC.

In this sample, this clone turned up a few times. The CDR3 end is not reached by the read, which stops 3 residues before it; the germline J gene fills it in. This chain connects TRBV18 to TRBJ1-2, with D unclear. The germline gives CDR1 KGHSH, CDR2 LQKENI. The CDR3 is made up of 14 amino acids. The germline V and J ends were trimmed by 5 bases and 4 bases, with 14 bases remaining between them. The CDR3 sequence is CASSGTGVIYGYTF. The part of the CDR3 DNA that was read is TGTGCCAGCTCAGGTACCGGGGTCATCTATGGC.

This clone was picked up many times. With the read ending 3 residues before the CDR3 end, the germline J gene is used to fill in that end. V gene TRBV2 combines with J gene TRBJ2-1, with 7 nucleotides matching TRBD1. V gave up 7 bases and J gave up 8 bases; unmatched junction bases: 11. Germline V CDR1 and CDR2: SNHLY, FYNNEI. The CDR3 contains 14 residues. Here the CDR3 reads CASIGQDLGYEQFF. The DNA read from the CDR3 is TGTGCCAGCATCGGACAGGACCTTGGGTATGAG.

This clone was recorded many times. The CDR3 extends 3 residues past the end of the read, so its final part is completed from the germline J gene. This chain connects TRBV19 to TRBJ2-5; a possible D gene is TRBD2 (6 bases). Germline assignment: CDR1 LNHDA and CDR2 SQIVND (reference sequence). The length of the CDR3 is 16 residues. Trimming pared 5 bases from V and 5 bases from J, leaving 21 bases between. CDR3: CASSVQPSSARETQYF. CDR3 DNA, as far as it was read: TGTGCCAGTAGTGTTCAGCCCTCTAGCGCCCGGGAGACC.

This clone was seen repeatedly, ten times or more. Read sequence stops 3 residues before the CDR3 end, and the germline J gene provides the missing end. The genes are TRBV20-1 and TRBJ2-1; TRBD2 agrees at 7 bases. V gave up 6 bases and J gave up 6 bases; unmatched junction bases: 11. The germline CDR1 and CDR2 sequences are DFQATT and SNEGSKA (reference sequence). The CDR3 consists of 14 residues. This chain's CDR3 is CSARRQGGFNEQFF. The CDR3 DNA, read in part, is TGCAGTGCCCGACGGCAGGGAGGGTTCAATGAG.

A remark on this clone: The read ends 3 residues before the CDR3 terminus; that terminus is restored from the germline J gene. The chain couples TRBV7-3 to TRBJ2-1; maybe TRBD1 (5 bases). The CDR3 runs 15 residues. The V end lost 2 bases, the J end lost 1 base, and 9 bases lay between the germline ends. Germline V lookup: CDR1 SGHTA, CDR2 FQGTGA. The CDR3 sequence is CASSLQGTSYNEQFF. The DNA read from the CDR3 is TGTGCCAGCAGCTTACAGGGTACTTCCTACAATGAG.